The 8 T cell receptor beta chains presented below share a single source sample, sequenced in a study of T cell responses to AZD1222 COVID-19 vaccine. The protocol was immunoSEQ multiplex PCR, while the TCRdb copy is restricted to in-frame clones and leaves out a portion. The table records 70,000 or so clones, 79% of them present only once. The sequenced sample was peripheral blood, obtained on day 0 of MenACWY control vaccination. The source of these receptors is an adult in good health.

The V and J genes are TRBV28 and TRBJ2-7, with D possibly TRBD1 on 6 matching bases. The CDR3 totals 13 residues. The germline CDR1 and CDR2 sequences are MDHEN and SYDVKM. Trimming cost V 3 bases and J 5 bases, with 11 bases left between them. The chain's CDR3 is CASSFGTLDEQYF. CDR3 bases: TGTGCCAGCAGTTTTGGGACACTAGACGAGCAGTACTTC.

In its sample, this clone was seen once. This chain joins TRBV28 and TRBJ1-1, with D possibly being TRBD1 (5 bases). The CDR3 is 12 residues long. Germline lookup yields CDR1 MDHEN and CDR2 SYDVKM. Deletions cut 10 bases from V and 1 base from J, with 10 bases between. The CDR3 loop reads CATGTENTEAFF. CDR3 bases: TGTGCCACCGGGACGGAGAACACTGAAGCTTTCTTT.

The V gene is TRBV27, the J gene TRBJ1-2; TRBD1 might be the D (5 bases). This CDR3 is built from 15 residues. V was pared by 5 bases and J by 4 bases, with 17 bases between. Germline CDR1 reads MNHEY; CDR2 reads SMNVEV (reference sequence). The chain's CDR3 is CASSPLRGLAYGYTF. In DNA form, the CDR3 reads TGTGCCAGCAGTCCTCTTCGGGGCCTGGCCTATGGCTACACCTTC.

V and J are TRBV12-3 or TRBV12-4 and TRBJ1-2; 8 positions agree with TRBD1. With 4 bases clipped from V and 6 bases from J, the junction kept 4 bases outside the gene matches. This CDR3 has 13 amino acids. The CDR3 coding sequence is TGTGCCAGCAGTTCGGACAGGGTAGATGGCTACACCTTC. Translating gives CASSSDRVDGYTF.

V and J are TRBV23-1 and TRBJ1-5, with unresolved D. TRBV23-1 is placed among ORFs of uncertain function. Trimming took 3 bases from V and 9 from J, leaving 6 bases between them. This CDR3 region has 11 residues. CDR3 protein: CASSHPAPQHF. The CDR3 coding sequence is TGCGCCAGCAGTCATCCGGCGCCCCAGCATTTT.

J is TRBJ1-4 and V is TRBV6-5, with TRBD1 matching 7 bases. The CDR3 runs 14 residues. Germline V CDR1 and CDR2: MNHEY, SVGAGI. J was trimmed by 8 bases and V by 4 bases; bases with no gene match: 7. CDR3 coding DNA: TGTGCCAGCAGTTTCGACAGGGTGAGAGAAAAACTGTTTTTT. Translating gives CASSFDRVREKLFF.

The chain couples TRBV5-1 to TRBJ1-1; D possibly corresponds to TRBD1 (5 bases). The CDR3 extends over 13 amino acids. The V gene's germline CDR1 is SGHRS and CDR2 YFSETQ. Between the trimmed V and J ends, which lost 5 bases and 1 base, there was a span of 9 bases. CDR3 residues: CASRGDRNTEAFF. CDR3 DNA: TGCGCCAGCAGGGGGGACCGGAACACTGAAGCTTTCTTT.

The chain recombines TRBV9 with TRBJ1-3; 7 nucleotides align to TRBD1. After removal of 0 bases from V and 0 bases from J, the junction contained 9 bases not matched to a gene. In germline, CDR1 is SGDLS, CDR2 YYNGEE. This CDR3 has 18 amino acids. CDR3 coding DNA: TGTGCCAGCAGCGTAGGACAGGGCTTAGGGTACTCTGGAAACACCATATATTTT. This gives the protein CASSVGQGLGYSGNTIYF. Drawing the rest from reference TRBV9 and TRBJ1-3, the complete variable domain is DSGVTQTPKHLITATGQRVTLRCSPRSGDLSVYWYQQSLDQGLQFLIQYYNGEERAKGNILERFSAQQFPDLHSELNLSSLELGDSALYFCASSVGQGLGYSGNTIYFGEGSWLTVV.